This is a list of T cell receptor beta chains from one sample in a study of T cell changes during pregnancy in multiple sclerosis. TCRdb's copy holds only in-frame clones and misses some; the assay was immunoSEQ multiplex PCR. The top ten clones hold around 0.64% of a sample with tens of thousands of clones, roughly 91% of them seen once. The starting material was CD4+ T cells from peripheral blood mononuclear cells, obtained in the third trimester of pregnancy. Receptors were obtained from a female donor with multiple sclerosis, enrolled in a pregnancy study. Both conserved end residues are part of each CDR3. The D gene is left open where the match is weak. A row's size may be missing; if present it is once, few, many or a size class.

j_call	v_call	d_call	clone_size	cdr3_aa	cdr3_nt
TRBJ1-1	TRBV18	NA	NA	CASSPRAGNGVRDTEAFF	TGTGCCAGCTCACCACGGGCGGGTAACGGGGTACGGGACACTGAAGCTTTCTTT
TRBJ2-1	TRBV23-1	NA	NA	CASTAATGSSYNEQFF	TGCGCCAGCACCGCAGCGACAGGCAGCTCCTACAATGAGCAGTTCTTC
TRBJ2-1	TRBV5-8	TRBD1	once	CASSLDTGTGYNEQFF	TGTGCCAGCAGCTTGGATACCGGGACAGGGTACAATGAGCAGTTCTTC
TRBJ1-1	TRBV30	NA	NA	CAWSVHRANTEAFF	TGTGCCTGGAGTGTACACAGGGCAAACACTGAAGCTTTCTTT
TRBJ1-1	TRBV10-3	NA	NA	CAISEKQAPNTEAFF	TGTGCCATCAGTGAGAAGCAGGCCCCGAACACTGAAGCTTTCTTT
TRBJ2-2	TRBV5-1	TRBD2	NA	CASSLRGLAGGDAGELFF	TGCGCCAGCAGCCTCCGAGGACTAGCGGGAGGAGATGCCGGGGAGCTGTTTTTT
TRBJ1-3	TRBV10-3	NA	NA	CAIGGGLAGNTIYF	TGTGCCATCGGTGGCGGCCTCGCTGGAAACACCATATATTTT
TRBJ2-6	TRBV4-3	NA	NA	CASSQGYGTKGLTF	TGCGCCAGCAGCCAAGGTTACGGGACAAAGGGTCTGACTTTC
TRBJ2-5	TRBV9	TRBD2	NA	CASSATSGGWGETQYF	TGTGCCAGCAGCGCCACTAGCGGGGGGTGGGGAGAGACCCAGTACTTC
TRBJ2-1	TRBV27	TRBD1	once	CASSQTGYNEQFF	TGTGCCAGCAGTCAGACAGGGTACAATGAGCAGTTCTTC
TRBJ2-3	TRBV5-1	TRBD2	NA	CASSIAATSFLTDTQYF	TGCGCCAGCAGCATAGCGGCGACTAGCTTTCTAACAGATACGCAGTATTTT
TRBJ2-3	TRBV7-9	TRBD1	NA	CASSPQGVSTDTQYF	TGTGCCAGCAGCCCGCAGGGGGTAAGCACAGATACGCAGTATTTT
TRBJ1-5	TRBV5-1	TRBD1	few	CASSLGQGTQPQHF	TGCGCCAGCAGCCTAGGACAGGGGACGCAGCCCCAGCATTTT
TRBJ2-1	TRBV4-2	NA	NA	CASSQVAVYNEQFF	TGTGCCAGCAGCCAGGTAGCGGTATACAATGAGCAGTTCTTC
TRBJ1-4	TRBV5-1	NA	NA	CASSTGTGNEKLFF	TGCGCCAGCAGCACCGGGACTGGAAATGAAAAACTGTTTTTT
TRBJ1-2	TRBV29-1	TRBD1	NA	CSVDRQGDGYTF	TGCAGCGTTGATCGACAGGGAGATGGCTACACCTTC
TRBJ1-2	TRBV2	TRBD1	few	CASQPGQGAYGYTF	TGTGCCAGTCAGCCGGGACAGGGCGCCTATGGCTACACCTTC
TRBJ2-7	TRBV28	NA	NA	CASSYRESYEQYF	TGTGCCAGCAGTTACAGGGAGTCCTACGAGCAGTACTTC
TRBJ1-6	TRBV5-5	NA	NA	CASSLQGANNSPLHF	TGTGCCAGCAGCTTGCAGGGCGCTAATAATTCACCCCTCCACTTT
TRBJ1-5	TRBV19	NA	NA	CASSITGNGQPQHF	TGTGCCAGTAGTATAACAGGGAACGGACAGCCCCAGCATTTT
TRBJ2-3	TRBV4-1	TRBD2	NA	CASSLAGGPTDTQYF	TGCGCCAGCAGCCTAGCGGGGGGACCCACAGATACGCAGTATTTT
TRBJ1-5	TRBV19	TRBD1	NA	CASAGWGQGNQPQHF	TGTGCCTCAGCGGGATGGGGACAGGGCAATCAGCCCCAGCATTTT
TRBJ2-1	TRBV30	TRBD2	NA	CAWSVLTSGSPYEQFF	TGTGCCTGGAGTGTACTGACTAGCGGGAGTCCTTATGAGCAGTTCTTC
TRBJ1-5	TRBV6-6	NA	NA	CASSYLSGDQPQHF	TGTGCCAGCAGTTACCTGTCAGGGGATCAGCCCCAGCATTTT
TRBJ2-7	TRBV27	NA	NA	CASTRGGGPYEQYF	TGTGCCAGCACCCGGGGAGGGGGGCCCTACGAGCAGTACTTC
TRBJ2-7	TRBV7-2	TRBD1	NA	CASSRRQGAPYEQYF	TGTGCCAGCAGCCGCCGACAGGGGGCGCCCTACGAGCAGTACTTC
TRBJ2-5	TRBV14	TRBD1	once	CASSQALGQVLAETQYF	TGTGCCAGCAGCCAAGCCCTGGGACAGGTTCTAGCGGAGACCCAGTACTTC
TRBJ2-7	TRBV10-1	NA	NA	CASSESYRRGEQYF	TGCGCCAGCAGTGAGTCTTATCGGAGAGGCGAGCAGTACTTC
TRBJ2-7	TRBV20-1	TRBD2	NA	CSAHGTNEQYF	TGCAGTGCTCATGGGACTAACGAGCAGTACTTC
TRBJ2-2	TRBV6-1	NA	NA	CASRRVVNTGELFF	TGTGCCAGCCGGCGGGTGGTGAACACCGGGGAGCTGTTTTTT
TRBJ2-7	TRBV7-9	TRBD2	NA	CASSRSGTYNEQYF	TGTGCCAGCAGCCGAAGCGGGACCTATAACGAGCAGTACTTC
TRBJ1-6	TRBV4-2	NA	NA	CASSQDVRTNSPLHF	TGTGCCAGCAGCCAAGATGTGCGCACTAATTCACCCCTCCACTTT
TRBJ2-5	TRBV4-3	NA	NA	CASSQGGRETQYF	TGCGCCAGCAGCCAGGGGGGAAGAGAGACCCAGTACTTC
TRBJ2-1	TRBV18	TRBD2	NA	CASSPPGTRYNEQFF	TGTGCCAGCTCACCACCCGGGACTAGGTACAATGAGCAGTTCTTC
TRBJ1-1	TRBV7-2	NA	NA	CASSLRQNTEAFF	TGTGCCAGCAGCTTAAGACAGAACACTGAAGCTTTCTTT
TRBJ2-7	TRBV6-6	NA	few	CASSATGTYEQYF	TGTGCCAGCAGTGCCACCGGGACCTACGAGCAGTACTTC
TRBJ2-1	TRBV7-2	TRBD2	NA	CASSPQLGRGAINEQFF	TGTGCCAGCAGCCCCCAGCTAGGGCGGGGGGCAATCAATGAGCAGTTCTTC
TRBJ2-7	TRBV10-1	NA	NA	CASSESSGPYEQYF	TGCGCCAGCAGTGAGTCGAGCGGACCCTACGAGCAGTACTTC
TRBJ2-2	TRBV21-1	NA	NA	CASSYYLRLADARGTGELFF	TGTGCCAGCAGCTACTACCTCCGACTAGCTGACGCGAGGGGCACCGGGGAGCTGTTTTTT
TRBJ1-1	TRBV30	NA	few	CAWSRGQPGNTEAFF	TGTGCCTGGTCCCGGGGTCAGCCAGGGAACACTGAAGCTTTCTTT
TRBJ2-1	TRBV5-1	TRBD1	NA	CASSFRGQGNSNEQFF	TGCGCCAGCAGCTTCAGGGGACAGGGAAATAGCAATGAGCAGTTCTTC
TRBJ2-2	TRBV6-4	NA	NA	CASDEKTVKPTGELFF	TGTGCCAGCGATGAGAAAACAGTAAAACCCACCGGGGAGCTGTTTTTT
TRBJ1-2	TRBV6-5	TRBD1	NA	CASSYFDRGYGYTF	TGTGCCAGCAGTTACTTCGACAGGGGCTATGGCTACACCTTC
TRBJ1-2	TRBV9	TRBD1	NA	CASSVTGGHGYTF	TGTGCCAGCAGCGTGACAGGGGGACATGGCTACACCTTC
TRBJ1-5	TRBV2	NA	NA	CASSLVGGNQPQHF	TGTGCCAGCAGTTTGGTGGGGGGGAATCAGCCCCAGCATTTT
TRBJ2-5	TRBV7-9	NA	NA	CASSPEEKTQYF	TGTGCCAGCAGCCCTGAGGAGAAGACCCAGTACTTC
TRBJ2-7	TRBV7-9	NA	NA	CAVTGPGGSYEQYF	TGTGCCGTTACGGGGCCAGGGGGGTCCTACGAGCAGTACTTC
TRBJ2-1	TRBV25-1	TRBD2	once	CASSLAGGLISYNEQFF	TGTGCCAGCAGTCTAGCGGGGGGCCTAATCTCCTACAATGAGCAGTTCTTC
TRBJ2-7	TRBV18	NA	NA	CASSPLVGTGRNSYEQYF	TGTGCCAGCTCACCGCTGGTTGGTACAGGCCGAAACTCCTACGAGCAGTACTTC
TRBJ2-1	TRBV2	TRBD2	NA	CASRTQTSGTYNEQFF	TGTGCCAGCAGGACCCAGACTAGCGGCACCTACAATGAGCAGTTCTTC